This T cell receptor (beta chain) stems from a study of OX40 agonist ivuxolimab in advanced cancers. Here immunoSEQ multiplex PCR was the method, and the copy in TCRdb shows in-frame clones only, minus some. The sample has about 58,000 clones, less than 85% seen once. For this clone: As yet, its antigen is unknown.

General study points: People who partly responded at 0.1-3.0 mg/kg had some of the least clonal expansion seen.

At cycle 4 day 1, cycle 7 day 1, and baseline, blood was sampled. Trimming took off 1 base at V and 3 bases at J, with 16 bases between the two ends. Looked up from germline, CDR1 is GTSNPN and CDR2 is SVGIG (reference sequence). There are 16 residues in the CDR3. The material was CD4+ or CD8+ T cells sorted from blood, obtained in a trial of the OX40 agonist ivuxolimab. The chain joins TRBV30 to TRBJ1-5; D gene ambiguous. This clonotype was sampled from an adult with an advanced solid tumor such as melanoma, head and neck, liver or kidney cancer. The CDR3 nucleotides read TGTGCCTGGAGTGCTCGAGGGATGATATCCAATCAGCCCCAGCATTTT. Protein: CAWSARGMISNQPQHF.